The clone carrying this T cell receptor (beta chain) was detected once. The authors' processing: Estimates of nucleated cell counts were drawn from the amplification of reference gene primers. TCRdb's table, derived via immunoSEQ multiplex PCR, lists solely in-frame clones and lacks some. The V and J calls and the clone size are those of that table, but D and trimming were determined from the DNA. The data contain roughly 700,000 clones, approximately 90% of them singletons. These data originate in a study of blood T cell repertoires in COVID-19. V gave up 1 base and J gave up 4 bases, with 7 bases separating them. The CDR3 extends over 13 amino acids.

Material for sequencing was peripheral blood. The chain combines TRBV12-3 or TRBV12-4 with TRBJ1-1; unclear D gene. This receptor was taken from a woman between 18 and 30 years old with acute or convalescent COVID-19. The CDR3 DNA sequence: TGTGCCAGCAGTTTAGGAGTTAGCACTGAAGCTTTCTTT. This encodes CASSLGVSTEAFF.